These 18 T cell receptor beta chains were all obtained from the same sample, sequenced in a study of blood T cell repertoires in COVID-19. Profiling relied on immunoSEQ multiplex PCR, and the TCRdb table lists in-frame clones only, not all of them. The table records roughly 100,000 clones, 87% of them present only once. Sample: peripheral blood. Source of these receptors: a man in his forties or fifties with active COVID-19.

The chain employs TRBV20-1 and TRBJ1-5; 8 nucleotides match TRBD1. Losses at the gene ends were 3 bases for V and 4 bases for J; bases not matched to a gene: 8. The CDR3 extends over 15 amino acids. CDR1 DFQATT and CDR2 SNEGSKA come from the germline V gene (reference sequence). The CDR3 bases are TGCAGTGCTAGTATACAGGGGGAAGGAAATCAGCCCCAGCATTTT. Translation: CSASIQGEGNQPQHF.

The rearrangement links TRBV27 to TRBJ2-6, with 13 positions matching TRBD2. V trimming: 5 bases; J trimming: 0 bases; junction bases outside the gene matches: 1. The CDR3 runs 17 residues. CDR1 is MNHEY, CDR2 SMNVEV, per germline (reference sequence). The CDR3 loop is CASSGLAGVSGANVLTF. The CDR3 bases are TGTGCCAGCAGTGGACTAGCGGGGGTCTCTGGGGCCAACGTCCTGACTTTC.

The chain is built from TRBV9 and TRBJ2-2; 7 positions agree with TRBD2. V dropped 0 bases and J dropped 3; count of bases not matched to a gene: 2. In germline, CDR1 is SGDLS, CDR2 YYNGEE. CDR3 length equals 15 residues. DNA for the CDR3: TGTGCCAGCAGCGTAGGGGGGGGTTACACCGGGGAGCTGTTTTTT. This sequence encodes CASSVGGGYTGELFF.

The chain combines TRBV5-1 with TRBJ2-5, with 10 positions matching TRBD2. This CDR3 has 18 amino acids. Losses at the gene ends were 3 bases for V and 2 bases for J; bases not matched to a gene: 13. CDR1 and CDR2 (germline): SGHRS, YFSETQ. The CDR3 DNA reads TGCGCCAGCAGCTCGAGGGCTAGCGGGGGCCAAAAGCAAGAGACCCAGTACTTC. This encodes CASSSRASGGQKQETQYF.

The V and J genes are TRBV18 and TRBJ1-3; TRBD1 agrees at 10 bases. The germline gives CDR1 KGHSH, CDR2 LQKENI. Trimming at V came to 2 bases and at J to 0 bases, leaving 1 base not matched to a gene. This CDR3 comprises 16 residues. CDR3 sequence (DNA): TGTGCCAGCTCACCAGGGACAGGGGTCTCTGGAAACACCATATATTTT. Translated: CASSPGTGVSGNTIYF.

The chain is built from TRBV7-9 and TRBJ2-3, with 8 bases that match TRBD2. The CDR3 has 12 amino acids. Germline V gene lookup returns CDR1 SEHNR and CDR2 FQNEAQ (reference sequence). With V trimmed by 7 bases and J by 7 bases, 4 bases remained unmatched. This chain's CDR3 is CASNPGGNTQYF. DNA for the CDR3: TGTGCCAGCAACCCGGGGGGGAATACGCAGTATTTT.

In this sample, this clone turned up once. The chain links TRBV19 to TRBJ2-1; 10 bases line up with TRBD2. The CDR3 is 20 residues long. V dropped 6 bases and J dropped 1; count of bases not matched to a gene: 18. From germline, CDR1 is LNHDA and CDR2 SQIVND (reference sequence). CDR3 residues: CASSVTGSLAGVLSYNEQFF. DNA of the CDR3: TGTGCCAGTAGCGTTACAGGGTCCCTAGCGGGGGTTTTATCCTACAATGAGCAGTTCTTC.

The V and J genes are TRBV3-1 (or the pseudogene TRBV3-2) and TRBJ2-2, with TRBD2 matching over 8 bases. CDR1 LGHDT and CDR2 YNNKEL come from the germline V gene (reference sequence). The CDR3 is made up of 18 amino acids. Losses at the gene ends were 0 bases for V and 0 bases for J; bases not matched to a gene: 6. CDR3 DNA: TGTGCCAGCAGCCAAGATCTGGCGGGGGGAACGAACACCGGGGAGCTGTTTTTT. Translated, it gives CASSQDLAGGTNTGELFF.

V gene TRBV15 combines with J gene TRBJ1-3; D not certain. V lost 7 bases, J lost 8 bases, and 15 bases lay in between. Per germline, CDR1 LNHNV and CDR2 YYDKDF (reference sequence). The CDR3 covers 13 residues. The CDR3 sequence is CATTLPTRDTIYF. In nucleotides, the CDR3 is TGTGCCACCACCCTACCCACACGGGACACCATATATTTT. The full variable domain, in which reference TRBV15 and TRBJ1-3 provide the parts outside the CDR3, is DAMVIQNPRYQVTQFGKPVTLSCSQTLNHNVMYWYQQKSSQAPKLLFHYYDKDFNNEADTPDNFQSRRPNTSFCFLDIRSPGLGDTAMYLCATTLPTRDTIYFGEGSWLTVV.

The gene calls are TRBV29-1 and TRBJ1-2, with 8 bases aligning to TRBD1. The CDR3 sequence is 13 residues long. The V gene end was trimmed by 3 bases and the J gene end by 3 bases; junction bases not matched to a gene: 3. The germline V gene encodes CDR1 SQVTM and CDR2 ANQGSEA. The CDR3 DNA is TGCAGCGTTGAGGAGGACAGGGACTATGGCTACACCTTC. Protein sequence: CSVEEDRDYGYTF.

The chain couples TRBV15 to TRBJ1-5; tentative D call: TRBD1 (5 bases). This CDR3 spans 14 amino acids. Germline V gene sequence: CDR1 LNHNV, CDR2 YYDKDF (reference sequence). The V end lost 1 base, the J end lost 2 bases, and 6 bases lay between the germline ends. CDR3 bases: TGTGCCACCAGCAGAGGCAGGGGCAATCAGCCCCAGCATTTT. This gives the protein CATSRGRGNQPQHF.

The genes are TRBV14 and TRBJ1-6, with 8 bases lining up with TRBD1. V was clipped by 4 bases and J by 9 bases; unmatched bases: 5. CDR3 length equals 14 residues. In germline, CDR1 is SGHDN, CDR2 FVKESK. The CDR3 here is CASSLGQGGSPLHF. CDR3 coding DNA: TGTGCCAGCAGCCTCGGACAGGGCGGTTCACCCCTCCACTTT.

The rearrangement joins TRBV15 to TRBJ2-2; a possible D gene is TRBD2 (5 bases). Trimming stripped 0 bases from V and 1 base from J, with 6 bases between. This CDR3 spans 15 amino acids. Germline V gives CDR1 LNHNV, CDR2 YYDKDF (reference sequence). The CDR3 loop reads CATSRDTRNTGELFF. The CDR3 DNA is TGTGCCACCAGCAGAGATACTAGGAACACCGGGGAGCTGTTTTTT.

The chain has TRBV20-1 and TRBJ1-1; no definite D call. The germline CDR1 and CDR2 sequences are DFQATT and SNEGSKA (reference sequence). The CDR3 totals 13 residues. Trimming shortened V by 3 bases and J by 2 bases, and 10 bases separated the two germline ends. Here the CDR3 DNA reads TGCAGTGCTAGTGAGGGCTCAAACACTGAAGCTTTCTTT. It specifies CSASEGSNTEAFF.

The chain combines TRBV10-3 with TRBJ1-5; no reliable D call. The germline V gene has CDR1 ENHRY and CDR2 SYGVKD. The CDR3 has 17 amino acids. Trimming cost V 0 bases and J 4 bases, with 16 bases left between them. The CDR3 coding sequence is TGTGCCATCAGTGAGTCGATGGTCAGGTTTGAAAATCAGCCCCAGCATTTT. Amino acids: CAISESMVRFENQPQHF.

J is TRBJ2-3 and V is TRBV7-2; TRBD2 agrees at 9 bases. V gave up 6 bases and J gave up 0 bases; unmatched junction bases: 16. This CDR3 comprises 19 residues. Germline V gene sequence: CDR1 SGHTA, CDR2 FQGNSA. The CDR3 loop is CASSPRPSGVTASTDTQYF. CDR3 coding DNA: TGTGCCAGCAGTCCTCGGCCTAGCGGGGTGACCGCAAGCACAGATACGCAGTATTTT.

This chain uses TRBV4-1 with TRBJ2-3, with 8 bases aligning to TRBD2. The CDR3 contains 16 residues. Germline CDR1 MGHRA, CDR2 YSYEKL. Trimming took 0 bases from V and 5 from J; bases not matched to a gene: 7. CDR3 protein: CASSQDRGGPEDTQYF. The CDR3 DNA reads TGCGCCAGCAGCCAAGATCGGGGGGGGCCGGAAGATACGCAGTATTTT.

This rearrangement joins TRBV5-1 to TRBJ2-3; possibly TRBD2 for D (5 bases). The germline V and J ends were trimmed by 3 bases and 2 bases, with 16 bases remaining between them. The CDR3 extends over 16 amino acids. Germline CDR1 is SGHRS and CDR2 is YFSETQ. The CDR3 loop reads CASSSGLSRTTDTQYF. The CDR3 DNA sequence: TGCGCCAGCAGCTCCGGACTGAGCCGAACCACAGATACGCAGTATTTT.